This TCR beta chain was found in a study of blood T cells in healthy people across ages. Findings and caveats of the study: Underestimates were what the diversity estimates from one million T cells were considered to be. Age showed a roughly linear inverse relationship with TCR beta diversity per million T cells.

This clonotype came up a few times. As yet, its antigen is unknown. This CDR3 is 18 amino acids long. V lost 5 bases and J 0 bases, leaving 19 bases between the germline ends. CDR1 and CDR2 from the germline V gene are MGHDK and SYGVNS. PCR was performed a second time for about 6 to 12 cycles using a sample-barcoded 5' primer and a J-beta primer mix. TCRdb fed the 5' RACE reads into MiXCR, producing one record per CDR3 protein. The sample includes about 970,000 distinct CDR3 sequences, roughly 47% seen only once; the top ten take about 22%. The sequence came from a woman in her fifties or sixties in good health. Source material: blood. The rearrangement links TRBV25-1 to TRBJ2-2; D is unresolved. In DNA form, the CDR3 reads TGTGCCAGCAGTACGGCGAACGTCGTCTCGGCGAACACCGGGGAGCTGTTTTTT. Translation gives CASSTANVVSANTGELFF.